One sample yielded the 15 T cell receptor beta chains listed below, sequenced in a study of T cell changes during pregnancy in multiple sclerosis. Assay used: immunoSEQ multiplex PCR; TCRdb lists only in-frame clones, some missing. Of more than 70,000 clones detected, approximately 89% appear once; the ten largest clones hold 0.85% to 0.95%. This sample comprised peripheral blood, obtained before pregnancy. All receptors derive from a female donor with multiple sclerosis, enrolled in a pregnancy study.

The chain joins TRBV5-4 to TRBJ2-1; 9 bases match TRBD1. V was pared by 5 bases and J by 6 bases, with 6 bases of the junction left unmatched. This CDR3 is 14 amino acids long. CDR1 SGHNT and CDR2 YYREEE come from the germline V gene (reference sequence). For the CDR3, the DNA is TGTGCCAGCAGGGGACAGGGAAGCGGCAATGAGCAGTTCTTC. It specifies CASRGQGSGNEQFF.

CDR3 coding DNA: TGTGCCAGCAGCGGGTGGGCAGAGCCGGGATTGAACAATGAGCAGTTCTTC. It translates to CASSGWAEPGLNNEQFF. This chain joins TRBV9 and TRBJ2-1; possibly TRBD2 for D (5 bases). Germline values: CDR1 SGDLS, CDR2 YYNGEE. This CDR3 contains 17 residues. V dropped 3 bases and J dropped 5 bases, with 21 bases sitting between them.

In this sample, this clone turned up a few times. V is TRBV6-4 and J is TRBJ1-6, with a tentative D call TRBD1 (5 bases). V lost 5 bases to trimming and J lost 7 bases, with 18 bases between them. CDR3 size: 16 residues. Germline assignment: CDR1 MRHNA and CDR2 SNTAGT. The CDR3 loop is CASSMTATTPNSPLHF. CDR3 in DNA: TGTGCCAGCAGTATGACAGCAACAACCCCAAATTCACCCCTCCACTTT.

This clone appeared a single time. The gene calls are TRBV5-1 and TRBJ2-3, with D unresolved. Between the trimmed V and J ends, which lost 6 bases and 11 bases, there was a span of 19 bases. The CDR3 loop spans 13 amino acids. CDR1 and CDR2 from the germline V gene are SGHRS and YFSETQ. The CDR3 DNA sequence: TGCGCCAGCAATTTGAATGGAGCACTGGAGCAGTATTTT. It encodes CASNLNGALEQYF.

The rearrangement links TRBV27 to TRBJ2-6; the D gene is possibly TRBD2 (5 bases). Germline assignment: CDR1 MNHEY and CDR2 SMNVEV (reference sequence). Trimming pared 4 bases from V and 0 bases from J, leaving 19 bases between. This CDR3 comprises 19 residues. The CDR3 DNA reads TGTGCCAGCAGTTCTCGGACTCGAACAAGGGCCTCTGGGGCCAACGTCCTGACTTTC. As protein: CASSSRTRTRASGANVLTF.

The V and J genes are TRBV27 and TRBJ2-7; 7 nucleotides line up with TRBD1. CDR3 size: 16 residues. Germline V lookup: CDR1 MNHEY, CDR2 SMNVEV (reference sequence). V shed 5 bases, J shed 1 base, and the junction held 11 bases outside the gene matches. The CDR3 region is CASSLATGTASYEQYF. CDR3 sequence (DNA): TGTGCCAGCAGTCTAGCTACCGGGACAGCGTCCTACGAGCAGTACTTC.

The chain carries TRBV7-6 and TRBJ1-3, with 7 bases fitting TRBD1. This CDR3 comprises 14 residues. The germline gives CDR1 SGHVS, CDR2 FNYEAQ. V was pared by 8 bases and J by 4 bases, with 8 bases of the junction left unmatched. The CDR3 DNA sequence: TGTGCCAGCGGCGGACAGGAGCAAGGAAACACCATATATTTT. Its protein product is CASGGQEQGNTIYF.

The chain uses TRBV7-2 and TRBJ2-1, with a possible D match to TRBD2 (6 bases). This CDR3 has 17 amino acids. Germline loops: CDR1 SGHTA, CDR2 FQGNSA. V was cut by 1 base and J by 4 bases, with 17 bases left in between. CDR3 in amino acids: CASSLGSRLATYNEQFF. CDR3 nucleotides: TGTGCCAGCAGCTTAGGATCCAGGCTAGCGACGTACAATGAGCAGTTCTTC. The variable domain in full, with the rest retrieved from reference TRBV7-2 and TRBJ2-1, is GAGVSQSPSNKVTEKGKDVELRCDPISGHTALYWYRQSLGQGLEFLIYFQGNSAPDKSGLPSDRFSAERTGGSVSTLTIQRTQQEDSAVYLCASSLGSRLATYNEQFFGPGTRLTVL.

CDR3 nucleotide sequence: TGTGCCAGCAAACTAGCGAGTTACAATGAGCAGTTCTTC. Its translation: CASKLASYNEQFF. V is TRBV6-6 and J is TRBJ2-1; TRBD2 aligns across 7 bases. Unmatched junction bases numbered 4, after V lost 7 bases and J lost 4 bases. Germline values: CDR1 MNHNY, CDR2 SVGAGI (reference sequence). The CDR3 contains 13 residues.

V and J are TRBV7-3 and TRBJ2-1; TRBD2 agrees at 12 bases. The CDR3 is 17 amino acids. Trimming at V came to 5 bases and at J to 6 bases, leaving 11 bases not matched to a gene. The V gene's germline CDR1 is SGHTA and CDR2 FQGTGA. The CDR3 spells CASSPRTSGVAFNEQFF. The CDR3 bases are TGTGCCAGCAGCCCGCGGACTAGCGGGGTCGCATTCAATGAGCAGTTCTTC. Using reference TRBV7-3 and TRBJ2-1 for the parts outside the CDR3, the full variable domain is GAGVSQTPSNKVTEKGKYVELRCDPISGHTALYWYRQSLGQGPEFLIYFQGTGAADDSGLPNDRFFAVRPEGSVSTLKIQRTERGDSAVYLCASSPRTSGVAFNEQFFGPGTRLTVL.

The rearrangement links TRBV13 to TRBJ2-5; maybe TRBD1 (6 bases). This CDR3 contains 16 residues. Germline V gene data show CDR1 as PRHDT and CDR2 as FYEKMQ (reference sequence). V dropped 4 bases and J dropped 1 base, with 16 bases sitting between them. In DNA form, the CDR3 reads TGTGCCAGCAGCTCCGAGCGGACAGCGACCCAAGAGACCCAGTACTTC. The encoded protein is CASSSERTATQETQYF.

The CDR3 sequence is CASSPPGLDHGELFF. The DNA for the CDR3 is TGTGCCAGTAGTCCGCCGGGACTAGATCACGGGGAGCTGTTTTTT. The chain is built from TRBV19 and TRBJ2-2; TRBD2 agrees at 8 bases. CDR1 LNHDA and CDR2 SQIVND come from the germline V gene (reference sequence). V was clipped by 5 bases and J by 7 bases; unmatched bases: 9. CDR3 length equals 15 residues.

V usage is TRBV11-2 and J usage is TRBJ2-7, with 9 bases lining up with TRBD1. The CDR3 has 14 amino acids. Trimming at V came to 2 bases and at J to 2 bases, leaving 1 base not matched to a gene. Germline lookup yields CDR1 SGHAT and CDR2 FQNNGV. The CDR3 nucleotides are TGTGCCAGCAGCTTATGGGACAGGGCCTACGAGCAGTACTTC. The encoded protein is CASSLWDRAYEQYF.

The rearrangement uses TRBV5-1 and TRBJ2-6, with D possibly being TRBD2 (5 bases). Germline V CDR1 and CDR2: SGHRS, YFSETQ. V was clipped by 0 bases and J by 2 bases, with 9 bases between them. The length of the CDR3 is 16 residues. The chain's CDR3 is CASSLARGAGANVLTF. The CDR3 DNA follows: TGCGCCAGCAGCTTGGCCCGGGGTGCTGGGGCCAACGTCCTGACTTTC.

V is TRBV7-2 and J is TRBJ1-2; TRBD1 matches at 9 bases. The CDR3 consists of 15 residues. Germline V CDR1 and CDR2: SGHTA, FQGNSA. J gave up 6 bases and V 5 bases, and 10 bases lay outside the gene matches. The CDR3 spells CASSPRRGTGHGYTF. The DNA of the CDR3 is TGTGCCAGCAGCCCTCGCAGGGGGACAGGGCATGGCTACACCTTC.